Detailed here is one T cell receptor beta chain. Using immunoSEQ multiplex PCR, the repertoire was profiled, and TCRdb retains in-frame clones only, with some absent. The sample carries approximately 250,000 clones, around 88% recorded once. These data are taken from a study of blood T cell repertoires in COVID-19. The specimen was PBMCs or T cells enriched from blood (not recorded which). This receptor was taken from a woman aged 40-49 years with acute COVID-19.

This CDR3 is CASSVARTSTSDTQYF. CDR3 sequence (DNA): TGTGCCAGCAGCGTAGCTAGGACTAGTACTTCAGATACGCAGTATTTT. The chain combines TRBV9 with TRBJ2-3, with 7 positions matching TRBD2. With 0 bases clipped from V and 4 bases from J, the junction kept 8 bases outside the gene matches. CDR1 SGDLS and CDR2 YYNGEE come from the germline V gene. The CDR3 is 16 amino acids.